The next 28 T cell receptor beta chains were all read from a single sample in a study of OX40 agonist ivuxolimab in advanced cancers. TCRdb keeps only in-frame clones here, not all; method: immunoSEQ multiplex PCR. Here the sample spans approximately 62,000 clones, 88% being singletons. Sequenced here: CD4+ or CD8+ T cells sorted from blood, sampled in a trial of the OX40 agonist ivuxolimab. The source is an adult with an advanced solid tumor such as melanoma, head and neck, liver or kidney cancer.

The V gene is TRBV28, the J gene TRBJ1-1, with D possibly being TRBD1 (5 bases). CDR3 size: 16 residues. The germline V and J ends were trimmed by 2 bases and 3 bases, with 16 bases remaining between them. CDR1 is MDHEN, CDR2 SYDVKM, per germline. The CDR3 sequence: CASSLTFGAGDTEAFF. The CDR3 DNA is TGTGCCAGCAGTTTAACCTTCGGGGCTGGGGACACTGAAGCTTTCTTT.

J is TRBJ2-5 and V is TRBV19; tentative D call: TRBD1 (6 bases). In germline, CDR1 is LNHDA, CDR2 SQIVND (reference sequence). V gave up 4 bases and J gave up 2 bases, with 8 bases separating them. The CDR3 consists of 13 residues. DNA of the CDR3: TGTGCCAGTAGTAGAGGGGGTCAAGAGACCCAGTACTTC. This gives the protein CASSRGGQETQYF.

This rearrangement joins TRBV27 to TRBJ2-3, with TRBD1 identical over 10 bases. The V gene end was trimmed by 8 bases and the J gene end by 4 bases; junction bases not matched to a gene: 9. Looked up from germline, CDR1 is MNHEY and CDR2 is SMNVEV (reference sequence). The CDR3 is 15 residues long. The CDR3 nucleotides are TGTGCCAGCGCTAGACAGGGGGCGCTTCCAGATACGCAGTATTTT. Translation: CASARQGALPDTQYF.

This clone was seen more than once but under ten times. This chain links TRBV18 with TRBJ1-1; no clear D gene. Germline V CDR1 and CDR2: KGHSH, LQKENI. The CDR3 has 14 residues. V lost 5 bases to trimming and J lost 1 base, with 11 bases between them. In DNA, the CDR3 is TGTGCCAGCTCATCCCTGACTGGGAACACTGAAGCTTTCTTT. It yields the protein CASSSLTGNTEAFF.

This chain joins TRBV14 and TRBJ1-5; D call uncertain. The CDR3 consists of 14 residues. CDR1 and CDR2 (germline): SGHDN, FVKESK. The V end was cut by 0 bases, the J end by 4 bases, with 7 bases between. This chain's CDR3 is CASSQENHNQPQHF. The DNA for the CDR3 is TGTGCCAGCAGCCAAGAGAACCATAATCAGCCCCAGCATTTT.

The CDR3 here is CASSFGRDTNEQYF. CDR3 nucleotide sequence: TGTGCCAGCAGCTTTGGCCGGGACACCAACGAGCAGTACTTC. The chain employs TRBV12-1 and TRBJ2-7; whether TRBD1, the table's D call, matches the DNA was not checked. TRBV12-1 is a listed pseudogene. The CDR3 totals 14 residues.

The chain links TRBV6-5 to TRBJ2-4; a weak D match, TRBD2 (5 bases). This CDR3 region has 14 residues. V gave up 8 bases and J gave up 0 bases, with 11 bases separating them. Germline V gene data show CDR1 as MNHEY and CDR2 as SVGAGI. The CDR3: CASADGIAKNIQYF. CDR3 DNA sequence: TGTGCCAGCGCGGACGGGATAGCCAAAAACATTCAGTACTTC.

This chain joins TRBV30 and TRBJ1-2; D gene ambiguous. Between the trimmed V and J ends, which lost 4 bases and 5 bases, there was a span of 8 bases. This CDR3 has 11 residues. The germline CDR1 and CDR2 sequences are GTSNPN and SVGIG (reference sequence). The CDR3 nucleotides are TGTGCCTGGAATAGGGCGTATGGCTACACCTTC. Translated: CAWNRAYGYTF.

The chain uses TRBV6-4 and TRBJ2-3; TRBD1 agrees at 7 bases. Germline CDR1 MRHNA, CDR2 SNTAGT. The length of the CDR3 is 14 residues. Trimming cost V 2 bases and J 2 bases; bases outside gene matches: 1. The CDR3 loop is CASSDRGLTDTQYF. For the CDR3, the DNA is TGTGCCAGCAGTGACAGGGGGCTCACAGATACGCAGTATTTT.

This chain links TRBV19 with TRBJ2-1, with TRBD1 as a possible D gene (5 bases). Trimming removed 3 bases from V and 8 bases from J, with 17 bases in between. Germline lookup yields CDR1 LNHDA and CDR2 SQIVND (reference sequence). This CDR3 is built from 15 residues. CDR3 nucleotide sequence: TGTGCCAGTAGTATCAACCGACCGACCAGGGATGAGCAGTTCTTC. Translating it yields CASSINRPTRDEQFF. Supplemented by reference TRBV19 and TRBJ2-1, the full variable domain reads DGGITQSPKYLFRKEGQNVTLSCEQNLNHDAMYWYRQDPGQGLRLIYYSQIVNDFQKGDIAEGYSVSREKKESFPLTVTSAQKNPTAFYLCASSINRPTRDEQFFGPGTRLTVL.

This clone was seen a few times. The sample holds other DNA sequences that translate to the same CDR3. The chain combines TRBV18 with TRBJ1-5; tentative D call: TRBD1 (5 bases). V dropped 3 bases and J dropped 1 base, with 7 bases sitting between them. CDR3 length: 14 amino acids. CDR1 and CDR2 from the germline V gene are KGHSH and LQKENI. The CDR3 bases are TGTGCCAGCTCACCGGGACGCAGCAATCAGCCCCAGCATTTT. Its translation: CASSPGRSNQPQHF. The full variable domain, its missing parts supplied by reference TRBV18 and TRBJ1-5, is NAGVMQNPRHLVRRRGQEARLRCSPMKGHSHVYWYRQLPEEGLKFMVYLQKENIIDESGMPKERFSAEFPKEGPSILRIQQVVRGDSAAYFCASSPGRSNQPQHFGDGTRLSIL.

The V gene is TRBV5-6, the J gene TRBJ2-4, with 7 bases matching TRBD2. CDR1 SGHDT and CDR2 YYEEEE come from the germline V gene. Trimming removed 0 bases from V and 0 bases from J; junction bases left unmatched: 6. This CDR3 region has 17 residues. The CDR3 sequence is CASSLAWTGGAKNIQYF. The DNA for the CDR3 is TGTGCCAGCAGCTTGGCCTGGACGGGGGGAGCCAAAAACATTCAGTACTTC.

In its sample, this clone was seen once. This chain uses TRBV5-6 with TRBJ1-1; D gene ambiguous. V was clipped by 2 bases and J by 1 base, with 12 bases between them. Germline loops: CDR1 SGHDT, CDR2 YYEEEE. This CDR3 is 15 amino acids long. The CDR3 DNA reads as TGTGCCAGCAGCTTAATCCCCCAGACGAACACTGAAGCTTTCTTT. As protein: CASSLIPQTNTEAFF.

CDR3 DNA sequence: TGTGCCAGTAGTAGAGGGTGGGACGTTTCCTACGAGCAGTACTTC. Its protein is CASSRGWDVSYEQYF. This chain links TRBV19 with TRBJ2-7; D tentatively reads TRBD1 or TRBD2 (5 bases each). Germline V CDR1 and CDR2: LNHDA, SQIVND (reference sequence). V lost 4 bases to trimming and J lost 1 base, with 14 bases between them. CDR3 length: 15 amino acids. The entire variable domain, with the rest obtained from reference TRBV19 and TRBJ2-7, is as follows: DGGITQSPKYLFRKEGQNVTLSCEQNLNHDAMYWYRQDPGQGLRLIYYSQIVNDFQKGDIAEGYSVSREKKESFPLTVTSAQKNPTAFYLCASSRGWDVSYEQYFGPGTRLTVT.

This clone has more than one count but fewer than ten. The chain uses TRBV6-5 and TRBJ1-2; perhaps TRBD1 as D (6 bases). Trimming took 6 bases from V and 6 from J, leaving 17 bases between them. The CDR3 is 14 amino acids. Germline V gene sequence: CDR1 MNHEY, CDR2 SVGAGI. The CDR3 nucleotides are TGTGCCAGCAGCCTAGACAGGTTAGGGGATGGCTACACCTTC. This gives the protein CASSLDRLGDGYTF.

This clone was detected a few times. This chain connects TRBV29-1 to TRBJ2-7; the D is unclear. Germline loops: CDR1 SQVTM, CDR2 ANQGSEA. The CDR3 loop spans 13 amino acids. V lost 6 bases and J lost 0, with 12 bases in between. Written as DNA, the CDR3 is TGCAGCGTCAAAAGGACGGGCTCCTACGAGCAGTACTTC. This codes for CSVKRTGSYEQYF.

This chain links TRBV13 with TRBJ1-1; unclear D gene. Germline V gene sequence: CDR1 PRHDT, CDR2 FYEKMQ (reference sequence). Trimming took 2 bases from V and 3 from J, leaving 7 bases between them. This CDR3 is 13 amino acids long. CDR3 sequence: CASSLTRDTEAFF. The CDR3 DNA is TGTGCCAGCAGCTTAACCCGGGACACTGAAGCTTTCTTT.

The chain joins TRBV11-1 to TRBJ2-7; 9 positions agree with TRBD1. The J segment lost 5 bases and the V segment lost 2 bases, leaving 7 bases of the junction unmatched. Germline-derived CDR1 and CDR2 are SGHAT and FQDESV (reference sequence). The CDR3 length is 15 residues. The DNA for the CDR3 is TGTGCCAGCAGCTTATATCCGGGACAGGGTAACGAGCAGTACTTC. This translates into CASSLYPGQGNEQYF.

CDR3 nucleotides: TGTGCCAGCAGCCGAGGGGGGACTAGCGGGCAAGAGACCCAGTACTTC. Translation gives CASSRGGTSGQETQYF. J is TRBJ2-5 and V is TRBV7-2; 12 nucleotides align to TRBD2. Germline-derived CDR1 and CDR2 are SGHTA and FQGNSA. The J segment lost 2 bases and the V segment lost 5 bases, leaving 6 bases of the junction unmatched. CDR3 length: 16 amino acids.

This chain uses TRBV5-6 with TRBJ2-7; D call uncertain. Trimming removed 2 bases from V and 4 bases from J, with 7 bases in between. Germline assignment: CDR1 SGHDT and CDR2 YYEEEE. The CDR3 loop spans 12 amino acids. CDR3 amino acids: CASSFEEYEQYF. DNA for the CDR3: TGTGCCAGCAGCTTCGAGGAATACGAGCAGTACTTC.

The V and J genes are TRBV5-1 and TRBJ1-2; D is uncertain. This CDR3 has 12 amino acids. Germline V gene sequence: CDR1 SGHRS, CDR2 YFSETQ. V lost 0 bases to trimming and J lost 6 bases, with 6 bases between them. The CDR3 loop reads CASSLEQHGYTF. The CDR3 DNA is TGCGCCAGCAGCTTGGAACAGCATGGCTACACCTTC.

This chain links TRBV7-9 with TRBJ2-3; TRBD2 aligns across 13 bases. This CDR3 comprises 17 residues. Germline CDR1 and CDR2: SEHNR and FQNEAQ (reference sequence). Unmatched junction bases numbered 7, after V lost 6 bases and J lost 1 base. The CDR3, as DNA: TGTGCCAGCAGGAGCCTCGGGACTAGCGGGGGCACAGATACGCAGTATTTT. This sequence encodes CASRSLGTSGGTDTQYF.

V gene TRBV20-1 combines with J gene TRBJ1-6; a weak D match, TRBD1 (5 bases). The germline V gene encodes CDR1 DFQATT and CDR2 SNEGSKA (reference sequence). Trimming cost V 5 bases and J 12 bases, with 11 bases left between them. The CDR3 is 11 residues long. This CDR3 reads CSAEGYGPLHF. CDR3 nucleotides: TGCAGTGCTGAGGGGTATGGACCCCTCCACTTT.

The chain employs TRBV2 and TRBJ1-5; D is perhaps TRBD1 (6 bases). Germline CDR1 reads SNHLY; CDR2 reads FYNNEI. Trimming left V 5 bases short and J 1 base short, with 15 bases between. The CDR3 has 16 amino acids. CDR3 bases: TGTGCCAGCAGTCAAGAGACAGGTTTGAGCAATCAGCCCCAGCATTTT. Its translation: CASSQETGLSNQPQHF.

The gene calls are TRBV14 and TRBJ2-5, with D perhaps matching TRBD1 or TRBD2 (5 bases each). V was clipped by 5 bases and J by 7 bases, with 14 bases between them. CDR3 length equals 13 residues. From germline, CDR1 is SGHDN and CDR2 FVKESK. The CDR3 nucleotides are TGTGCCAGCAGCGAGGACCTGGGGGTGACCCAGTACTTC. Translation: CASSEDLGVTQYF.

This clone was observed a single time. The rearrangement uses TRBV5-1 and TRBJ1-1, with 7 bases fitting TRBD1. This CDR3 contains 16 residues. Trimming cost V 6 bases and J 4 bases; bases outside gene matches: 15. Germline CDR1 SGHRS, CDR2 YFSETQ. For the CDR3, the DNA is TGCGCCAGCAACCGCAGGGGGTTGGGCCCGGGCACTGAAGCTTTCTTT. It is translated as CASNRRGLGPGTEAFF.

J is TRBJ2-1 and V is TRBV4-2, with 8 bases that match TRBD1. There are 16 residues in the CDR3. From germline, CDR1 is LGHNA and CDR2 YNFKEQ. V lost 0 bases to trimming and J lost 8 bases; unmatched junction nucleotides: 9. CDR3 DNA: TGTGCCAGCAGCCAAGATAGAGGGCAGGGGGCGTATGAGCAGTTCTTC. Translation: CASSQDRGQGAYEQFF.

The rearrangement joins TRBV5-4 to TRBJ1-2; tentatively, D is TRBD1 (5 bases). The V gene lost 0 bases and the J gene lost 4 bases, with 10 bases spanning the gap. This CDR3 spans 14 amino acids. Germline values: CDR1 SGHNT, CDR2 YYREEE (reference sequence). CDR3 sequence (DNA): TGTGCCAGCAGCTTGGCCGGGGGTTTCTATGGCTACACCTTC. Translation: CASSLAGGFYGYTF.